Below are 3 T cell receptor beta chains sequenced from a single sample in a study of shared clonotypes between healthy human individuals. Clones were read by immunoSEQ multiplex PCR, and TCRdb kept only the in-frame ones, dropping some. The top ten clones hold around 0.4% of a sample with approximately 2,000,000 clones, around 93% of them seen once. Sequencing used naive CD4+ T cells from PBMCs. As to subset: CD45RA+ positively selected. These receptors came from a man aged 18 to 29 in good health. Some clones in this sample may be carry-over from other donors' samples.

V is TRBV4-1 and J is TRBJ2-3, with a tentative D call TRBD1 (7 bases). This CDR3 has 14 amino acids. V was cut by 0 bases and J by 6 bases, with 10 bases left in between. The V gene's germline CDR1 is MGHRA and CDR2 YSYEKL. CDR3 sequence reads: CASSQEEGADTQYF. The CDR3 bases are TGCGCCAGCAGCCAAGAGGAGGGGGCGGATACGCAGTATTTT.

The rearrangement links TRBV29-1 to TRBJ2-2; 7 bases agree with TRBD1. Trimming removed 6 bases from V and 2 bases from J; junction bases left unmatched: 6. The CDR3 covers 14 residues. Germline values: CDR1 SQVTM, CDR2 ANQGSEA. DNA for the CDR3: TGCAGCGTAGGGGGACAGACAAACACCGGGGAGCTGTTTTTT. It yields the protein CSVGGQTNTGELFF.

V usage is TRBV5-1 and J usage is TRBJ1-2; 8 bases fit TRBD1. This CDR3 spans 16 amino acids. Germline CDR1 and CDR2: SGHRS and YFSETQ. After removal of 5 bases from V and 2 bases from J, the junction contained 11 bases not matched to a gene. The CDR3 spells CASSGGSGGPNYGYTF. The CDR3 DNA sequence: TGCGCCAGCAGTGGGGGTTCAGGGGGCCCAAACTATGGCTACACCTTC.